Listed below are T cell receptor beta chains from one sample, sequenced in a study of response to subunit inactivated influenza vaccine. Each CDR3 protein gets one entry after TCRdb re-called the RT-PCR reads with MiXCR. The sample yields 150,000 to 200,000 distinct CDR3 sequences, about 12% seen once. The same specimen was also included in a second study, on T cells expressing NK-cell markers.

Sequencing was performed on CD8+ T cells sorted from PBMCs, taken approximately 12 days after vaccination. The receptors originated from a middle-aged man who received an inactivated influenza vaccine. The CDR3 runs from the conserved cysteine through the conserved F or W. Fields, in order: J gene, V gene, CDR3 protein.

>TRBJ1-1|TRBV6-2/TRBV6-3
CASEAGATEAFF
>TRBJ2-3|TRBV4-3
CASSPFSSGSTDTQYF
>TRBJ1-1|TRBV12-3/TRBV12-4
CASSPMNTEAFF
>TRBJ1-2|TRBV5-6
CASSEDMSYGYTF
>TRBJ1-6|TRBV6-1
CASSEAVLSSYNSPLHF
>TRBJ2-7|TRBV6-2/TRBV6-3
CASSLRTSSNEQYF
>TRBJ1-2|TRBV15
CATRDRGLTNYGYTF
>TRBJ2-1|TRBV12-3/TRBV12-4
CASSFARGGSEQFF
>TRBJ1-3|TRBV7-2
CASSIDRDPGNTIYF
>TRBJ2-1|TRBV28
CASSLGGVINEQFF
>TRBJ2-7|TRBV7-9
CASSLPSGEAYEQYF
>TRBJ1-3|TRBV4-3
CASSRSTGTGNTIYF
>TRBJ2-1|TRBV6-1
CASSIGTGPNEQFF
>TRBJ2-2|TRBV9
CASSPWGGGQGTGELFF
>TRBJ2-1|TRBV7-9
CASSLAGQGYNEQFF
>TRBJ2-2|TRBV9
CASSEPGTQGGIYTGELFF
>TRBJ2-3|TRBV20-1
CSAGGLAGGDTQYF
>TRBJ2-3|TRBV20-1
CSATGQGGGDTQYF
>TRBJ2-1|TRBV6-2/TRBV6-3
CASSYSIAGGYNEQFF
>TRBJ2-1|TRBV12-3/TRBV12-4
CASSFWGARNEQFF
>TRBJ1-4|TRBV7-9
CASSPEGAWEKLFF
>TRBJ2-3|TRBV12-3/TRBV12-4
CASRPDTDTQYF
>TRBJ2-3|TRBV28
CASSLLTGSTDTQYF
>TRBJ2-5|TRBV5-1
CASSPSPGLGGETQYF
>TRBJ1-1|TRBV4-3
CASSQRGEGMRAEAFF
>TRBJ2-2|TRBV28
CASSSIGQVGGELFF
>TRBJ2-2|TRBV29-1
CSASGTGFTGELFF
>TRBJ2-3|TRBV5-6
CASSSLSTDTQYF
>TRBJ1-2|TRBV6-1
CASSDLHGLEWYHGYTF
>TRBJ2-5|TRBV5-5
CASSFGTQETQYF
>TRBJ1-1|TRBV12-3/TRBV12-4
CASSFDAPYEAFF
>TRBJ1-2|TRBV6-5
CASSYTGGGGNYGYTF
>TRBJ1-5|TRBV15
CATSPGQVLNQPQHF
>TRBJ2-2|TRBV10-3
CAINRDRGTGELFF
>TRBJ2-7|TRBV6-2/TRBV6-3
CASSVPGYEQYF
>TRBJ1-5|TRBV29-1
CSGYRDLSNQPQHF
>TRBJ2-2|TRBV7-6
CASSLNSARTENTGELFF
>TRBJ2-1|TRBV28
CASSRGYNEQFF
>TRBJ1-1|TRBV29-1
CSAGRMNTEAFF
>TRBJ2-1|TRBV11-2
CASSLLSGRGDEQFF
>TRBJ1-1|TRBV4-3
CASSQDLTTMNTEAFF
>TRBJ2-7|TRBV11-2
CASSLGGALTYEQYF
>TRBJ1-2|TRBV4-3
CASSQDRIRYGYTF
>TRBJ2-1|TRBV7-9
CASSFGQNYNEQFF
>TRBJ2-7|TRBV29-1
CSVQAGRGPYEQYF
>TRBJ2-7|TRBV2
CASSEVIWEQYF
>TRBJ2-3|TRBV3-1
CASSQEAGLAGSDTQYF
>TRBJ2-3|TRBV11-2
CASSLEFAGSDTQYF
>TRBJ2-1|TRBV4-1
CASSPESRGDEQFF
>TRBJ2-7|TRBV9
CASSSHPGLAEGGEQYF
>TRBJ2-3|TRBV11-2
CASSPGAMGARDTDTQYF
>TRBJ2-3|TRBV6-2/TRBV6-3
CASSLRASTDTQYF
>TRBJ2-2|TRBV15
CATSRGAGENTGELFF
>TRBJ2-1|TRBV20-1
CSARDKASYNEQFF
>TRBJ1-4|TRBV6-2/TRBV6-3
CASNGGAGLFF
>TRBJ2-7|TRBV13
CASSLGLSIYEQYF
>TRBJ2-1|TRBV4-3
CASSQGVWTGWANEQFF